The 27 T cell receptor beta chains reported below all come from one sample, sequenced in a study of early T cells in non-severe SARS-CoV-2 infection. TCRdb reprocessed the 5' RACE reads with MiXCR, giving one entry per CDR3 protein. The table records roughly 61,000 distinct CDR3 sequences, about a tenth of them present only once. The specimen sequenced was whole blood. These receptors all stem from an adult who was a healthcare worker with PCR-confirmed SARS-CoV-2 infection or an uninfected control (not recorded which).

A single count supports this clonotype. This chain links TRBV12-3 or TRBV12-4 with TRBJ1-3; D perhaps matches TRBD1 (6 bases). CDR3 length: 14 amino acids. V was shortened by 6 bases and J by 2 bases, with 11 bases between the two germline ends. This CDR3 reads CASRIQGAGNTIYF. As DNA, the CDR3 is TGTGCCAGCAGAATACAGGGTGCTGGAAACACCATATATTTT.

This clonotype was recorded many times. V usage is TRBV29-1 and J usage is TRBJ1-2; D perhaps matches TRBD1 (5 bases). Germline values: CDR1 SQVTM, CDR2 ANQGSEA. Trimming cost V 6 bases and J 4 bases, with 18 bases left between them. CDR3 length equals 14 residues. CDR3 sequence reads: CSVVAGLVGYGYTF. CDR3 nucleotides: TGCAGCGTCGTAGCGGGACTTGTAGGCTATGGCTACACCTTC.

This clonotype was counted ten times or more. The chain couples TRBV19 to TRBJ1-2; D might be TRBD1 (5 bases). The CDR3 has 15 residues. CDR1 and CDR2 (germline): LNHDA, SQIVND (reference sequence). The V gene lost 2 bases and the J gene lost 4 bases, with 14 bases spanning the gap. For the CDR3, the DNA is TGTGCCAGTAGTATACTCCGGAGGGACGTCTATGGCTACACCTTC. Translated: CASSILRRDVYGYTF.

This clonotype was observed a few times. This sequence joins TRBV6-4 and TRBJ1-1; D unclear. The germline V gene has CDR1 MRHNA and CDR2 SNTAGT. This CDR3 spans 13 amino acids. V was cut by 2 bases and J by 3 bases, with 7 bases left in between. In DNA form, the CDR3 reads TGTGCCAGCAGTGACAGGCAGGACACTGAAGCTTTCTTT. This codes for CASSDRQDTEAFF.

This clonotype was seen more than once but under ten times. V usage is TRBV27 and J usage is TRBJ1-4; tentative D call: TRBD1 (5 bases). Germline V lookup: CDR1 MNHEY, CDR2 SMNVEV (reference sequence). CDR3 length: 16 residues. V shed 6 bases and J shed 1 base, with 15 bases lying between them. The DNA for the CDR3 is TGTGCCAGCAGCCACCGAGCGGGGCGAACTAATGAAAAACTGTTTTTT. It specifies CASSHRAGRTNEKLFF.

The chain has TRBV19 and TRBJ1-4, with 9 bases that match TRBD1. The V segment lost 7 bases and the J segment 10 bases; nucleotides outside the gene matches: 13. The CDR3 runs 15 residues. Germline V lookup: CDR1 LNHDA, CDR2 SQIVND (reference sequence). Here the CDR3 DNA reads TGTGCCAGTACCCTTCTGGCGGGACAGGGTGGAAAACTGTTTTTT. Amino acid sequence: CASTLLAGQGGKLFF.

This clonotype has a handful of counts. The chain recombines TRBV20-1 with TRBJ2-1; TRBD2 matches at 8 bases. CDR1 DFQATT and CDR2 SNEGSKA come from the germline V gene (reference sequence). J gave up 7 bases and V 3 bases, and 8 bases lay outside the gene matches. The CDR3 runs 14 residues. This chain's CDR3 is CSARVRGGVNEQFF. CDR3 in DNA: TGCAGTGCTAGGGTCCGGGGGGGCGTAAATGAGCAGTTCTTC.

This clonotype appeared many times. The chain couples TRBV2 to TRBJ2-3; 10 bases fit TRBD2. The trim removed 4 bases at V and 8 bases at J, leaving 9 bases unmatched. Germline CDR1 reads SNHLY; CDR2 reads FYNNEI. This CDR3 contains 15 residues. In nucleotides, the CDR3 is TGTGCCAGCAGTGGAACCCTAGCGGGGGTAGTTACGCAGTATTTT. Translated: CASSGTLAGVVTQYF.

This clonotype was detected ten times or more. The rearrangement uses TRBV13 and TRBJ1-1, with 8 bases aligning to TRBD1. This CDR3 has 15 residues. Germline V CDR1 and CDR2: PRHDT, FYEKMQ (reference sequence). Trimming took 5 bases from V and 3 from J; bases not matched to a gene: 8. The CDR3: CASSIRTGMHTEAFF. CDR3 coding DNA: TGTGCCAGCAGCATTAGGACAGGGATGCACACTGAAGCTTTCTTT.

V is TRBV12-5 and J is TRBJ2-3, with no clear D. This CDR3 is built from 12 residues. V lost 7 bases and J lost 1, with 6 bases in between. In germline, CDR1 is LGHNT, CDR2 FRNRAP. As DNA, the CDR3 is TGTGCTAGTGTACGGGGCACAGATACGCAGTATTTT. It specifies CASVRGTDTQYF. The variable domain in full, with the rest retrieved from reference TRBV12-5 and TRBJ2-3, is DARVTQTPRHKVTEMGQEVTMRCQPILGHNTVFWYRQTMMQGLELLAYFRNRAPLDDSGMPKDRFSAEMPDATLATLKIQPSEPRDSAVYFCASVRGTDTQYFGPGTRLTVL.

This clonotype was counted only a few times. The V call is TRBV20-1, the J call TRBJ1-1; 7 bases match TRBD1. CDR3 size: 15 residues. Germline trimming cut 6 bases from V and 3 bases from J; bases unmatched to any gene: 13. The germline CDR1 and CDR2 sequences are DFQATT and SNEGSKA (reference sequence). The DNA for the CDR3 is TGCAGTGCGCGAAAGCTAGGGGGCAGCGACACTGAAGCTTTCTTT. The encoded protein is CSARKLGGSDTEAFF.

J is TRBJ2-7 and V is TRBV5-1; TRBD1 agrees at 8 bases. The germline V gene encodes CDR1 SGHRS and CDR2 YFSETQ. The CDR3 totals 14 residues. Trimming took 4 bases from V and 3 from J; bases not matched to a gene: 6. The CDR3 region is CASSMRQGLYEQYF. As DNA, the CDR3 is TGCGCCAGCAGCATGCGACAGGGGCTCTACGAGCAGTACTTC.

This clonotype was seen repeatedly, ten times or more. The chain employs TRBV29-1 and TRBJ2-2; D is uncertain. V gave up 3 bases and J gave up 5 bases, with 10 bases separating them. CDR3 length: 13 amino acids. Looked up from germline, CDR1 is SQVTM and CDR2 is ANQGSEA. CDR3 residues: CSVDLGFTGELFF. The CDR3 nucleotides read TGCAGCGTTGATTTAGGTTTTACCGGGGAGCTGTTTTTT.

The table lists this clonotype with a count of one. The V gene is TRBV3-1, the J gene TRBJ2-7; D ambiguous. Trimming pared 3 bases from V and 4 bases from J, leaving 10 bases between. The CDR3 consists of 13 residues. Germline CDR1 reads LGHDT; CDR2 reads YNNKEL (reference sequence). The CDR3 reads CASSHGSQYEQYF. CDR3 DNA sequence: TGTGCCAGCAGCCACGGCAGCCAGTACGAGCAGTACTTC.

This clonotype has at least ten counts. This chain links TRBV29-1 with TRBJ1-1; D is unresolved. Trimming stripped 7 bases from V and 1 base from J, with 10 bases between. Germline CDR1 is SQVTM and CDR2 is ANQGSEA. The CDR3 extends over 12 amino acids. CDR3 amino acids: CSGSRSNTEAFF. The CDR3 DNA reads TGCAGCGGGAGTCGCTCGAACACTGAAGCTTTCTTT.

This clonotype came up many times. This sequence joins TRBV6-4 and TRBJ2-3; 10 bases are a match to TRBD1. With 3 bases clipped from V and 2 bases from J, the junction kept 2 bases outside the gene matches. The CDR3 totals 15 residues. In germline, CDR1 is MRHNA, CDR2 SNTAGT. The CDR3, as DNA: TGTGCCAGCAGTGAGACAGGGGGCAACACAGATACGCAGTATTTT. Protein: CASSETGGNTDTQYF.

This clonotype was seen at least ten times. This chain connects TRBV11-2 to TRBJ2-7, with 8 bases fitting TRBD1. V was pared by 5 bases and J by 2 bases, with 11 bases of the junction left unmatched. The CDR3 is made up of 16 amino acids. Germline lookup yields CDR1 SGHAT and CDR2 FQNNGV. The CDR3 DNA follows: TGTGCCAGCAGCACACTGACAGGGGCGAGGGCCTACGAGCAGTACTTC. This encodes CASSTLTGARAYEQYF. Full variable domain (remainder filled in from reference TRBV11-2 and TRBJ2-7): EAGVAQSPRYKIIEKRQSVAFWCNPISGHATLYWYQQILGQGPKLLIQFQNNGVVDDSQLPKDRFSAERLKGVDSTLKIQPAKLEDSAVYLCASSTLTGARAYEQYFGPGTRLTVT.

This clonotype was counted many times. The chain recombines TRBV7-9 with TRBJ2-2; TRBD1 agrees at 7 bases. This CDR3 spans 15 amino acids. Losses at the gene ends were 4 bases for V and 3 bases for J; bases not matched to a gene: 5. Per germline, CDR1 SEHNR and CDR2 FQNEAQ (reference sequence). CDR3 residues: CASSSPGQYTGELFF. CDR3 sequence (DNA): TGTGCCAGCAGCTCACCGGGACAGTACACCGGGGAGCTGTTTTTT.

This clonotype occurred a few times. J is TRBJ2-5 and V is TRBV7-8; 11 nucleotides match TRBD2. CDR1 is SGHVS, CDR2 FQNEAQ, per germline. The CDR3 runs 16 residues. V trimming: 5 bases; J trimming: 2 bases; junction bases outside the gene matches: 7. Written as DNA, the CDR3 is TGTGCCAGCAGCAGTCTGGGGACTAGCGGACAAGAGACCCAGTACTTC. Amino acid sequence: CASSSLGTSGQETQYF.

This clonotype was counted a few times. This rearrangement joins TRBV3-1 to TRBJ2-1; 10 bases match TRBD1. The germline V gene encodes CDR1 LGHDT and CDR2 YNNKEL (reference sequence). This CDR3 comprises 16 residues. The trim removed 4 bases at V and 6 bases at J, leaving 9 bases unmatched. DNA for the CDR3: TGTGCCAGCAGCCTAGGAGGCGGGACAGGGGTCAATGAGCAGTTCTTC. It encodes CASSLGGGTGVNEQFF.

This clonotype was seen ten or more times. This chain uses TRBV14 with TRBJ1-6; D unresolved. Deletions cut 3 bases from V and 10 bases from J, with 16 bases between. Germline V gene data show CDR1 as SGHDN and CDR2 as FVKESK. The CDR3 totals 15 residues. The CDR3 is CASSQDGHYRSPLHF. The CDR3 DNA reads as TGTGCCAGCAGCCAGGACGGGCATTATCGATCACCCCTCCACTTT. Supplemented by reference TRBV14 and TRBJ1-6, the full variable domain reads EAGVTQFPSHSVIEKGQTVTLRCDPISGHDNLYWYRRVMGKEIKFLLHFVKESKQDESGMPNNRFLAERTGGTYSTLKVQPAELEDSGVYFCASSQDGHYRSPLHFGNGTRLTVT.

The CDR3 DNA follows: TGTGCCAGCAGTTCGACGACAGGCGCCCTCAATGAGCAGTTCTTC. It translates to CASSSTTGALNEQFF. The V call is TRBV6-6, the J call TRBJ2-1; tentatively, D is TRBD1 (6 bases). The CDR3 sequence is 15 residues long. The V end was cut by 4 bases, the J end by 6 bases, with 16 bases between. Germline V gene data show CDR1 as MNHNY and CDR2 as SVGAGI (reference sequence).

This clonotype was counted at least ten times. The V and J genes are TRBV20-1 and TRBJ2-7; TRBD2 aligns across 8 bases. Trimming took 2 bases from V and 0 from J; bases not matched to a gene: 6. Germline V lookup: CDR1 DFQATT, CDR2 SNEGSKA (reference sequence). The CDR3 length is 15 residues. This chain's CDR3 is CSARFAGGGSYEQYF. The CDR3 nucleotides are TGCAGTGCTAGATTCGCGGGGGGCGGCTCCTACGAGCAGTACTTC.

This clonotype was counted at least ten times. The gene calls are TRBV9 and TRBJ2-1, with 8 bases aligning to TRBD2. The V segment lost 0 bases and the J segment 4 bases; nucleotides outside the gene matches: 6. There are 16 residues in the CDR3. Per the germline V gene, CDR1 is SGDLS and CDR2 is YYNGEE. The CDR3 protein is CASSVAPAGGYNEQFF. As DNA, the CDR3 is TGTGCCAGCAGCGTAGCTCCCGCGGGGGGATACAATGAGCAGTTCTTC.

This clonotype was seen only a few times. V and J are TRBV5-6 and TRBJ2-2; D might be TRBD2 (6 bases). The CDR3 loop spans 15 amino acids. Germline loops: CDR1 SGHDT, CDR2 YYEEEE. With 3 bases removed from V and 3 bases from J, the gap between germline ends came to 12 bases. CDR3 nucleotide sequence: TGTGCCAGCAGCTGGGGGGAACTCCACACCGGGGAGCTGTTTTTT. Translating it yields CASSWGELHTGELFF.

There are many counts of this clonotype. This chain joins TRBV20-1 and TRBJ2-5; 11 bases match TRBD2. Germline CDR1 DFQATT, CDR2 SNEGSKA (reference sequence). The trim removed 6 bases at V and 3 bases at J, leaving 9 bases unmatched. CDR3 size: 15 residues. This chain's CDR3 is CSAPRLLAGEETQYF. For the CDR3, the DNA is TGCAGTGCCCCTCGACTACTAGCGGGGGAAGAGACCCAGTACTTC.

Note on this clonotype: A read error may be the cause here, since a much bigger clone is one base away. The V gene is TRBV30, the J gene TRBJ2-3, with 9 positions matching TRBD1. Germline CDR1 reads GTSNPN; CDR2 reads SVGIG (reference sequence). This CDR3 is 14 amino acids long. CDR3 protein: CACQQGASTDSQYF. Here the CDR3 DNA reads TGTGCCTGCCAACAGGGGGCCTCCACAGATTCGCAGTATTTT.